The 2 T cell receptor beta chains in this list originate from one sample, sequenced in a study of cytomegalovirus exposure and HLA in healthy donors listed by TCRdb under 2017. Library method: the immunoSEQ multiplex PCR assay. The table was pulled from immuneACCESS by TCRdb, which kept in-frame rearrangements only. Such tables lose some clones; where checked, under half of the loss comes from unresolved V genes, and the rest has no known cause. The sample contains approximately 300,000 clones, approximately 90% of them found a single time. The ten biggest clones cover 0.65% to 0.85% of the sample. Sequences were obtained from PBMCs. The receptors originated from a woman under 30 in good health and CMV-seronegative.

This clone was found once. The chain has TRBV12-5 and TRBJ2-5; D not certain. Germline V gives CDR1 LGHNT, CDR2 FRNRAP. Between the trimmed V and J ends, which lost 3 bases and 6 bases, there was a span of 23 bases. This CDR3 region has 17 residues. This CDR3 reads CASGFAGFRPRPKTQYF. The CDR3 DNA follows: TGTGCTAGTGGTTTTGCCGGGTTTAGGCCCCGGCCCAAGACCCAGTACTTC.

This chain connects TRBV11-2 to TRBJ1-1; D gene uncertain. V lost 3 bases to trimming and J lost 0 bases, with 8 bases between them. The CDR3 is 14 residues long. Germline V gives CDR1 SGHAT, CDR2 FQNNGV. This CDR3 is CASSFRPMNTEAFF. The CDR3 DNA is TGTGCCAGCAGCTTCAGGCCCATGAACACTGAAGCTTTCTTT. Using reference TRBV11-2 and TRBJ1-1 for the parts outside the CDR3, the full variable domain is EAGVAQSPRYKIIEKRQSVAFWCNPISGHATLYWYQQILGQGPKLLIQFQNNGVVDDSQLPKDRFSAERLKGVDSTLKIQPAKLEDSAVYLCASSFRPMNTEAFFGQGTRLTVV.